This entry is about one T cell receptor beta chain. The data originate from a study of blood T cell repertoires in COVID-19. The overall study: Samples of COVID-19 (acute and convalescent) were obtained from the United States, Italy and Spain.

CDR1 and CDR2 (germline): SNHLY, FYNNEI. CDR3 length equals 15 residues. V lost 7 bases, J lost 1 base, and 3 bases stayed unmatched. Some clones are missing from TCRdb's copy, which holds only in-frame ones; the method was immunoSEQ multiplex PCR. The table shows around 450,000 clones, with roughly 87% occurring only once. Individuals aged about 18 to 89 years were recruited from roughly 23 US areas. In Cohort 3, a recovered donor had either two negative PCRs, clearance, or symptom resolution. The source material was PBMCs or T cells enriched from blood (not recorded which). The chain combines TRBV2 with TRBJ2-3; 12 bases are a match to TRBD2. The sequence was collected from a young woman who had recovered from COVID-19. CDR3 coding DNA: TGTGCCAGCACTAGCGGGGGGGGTGGCACAGATACGCAGTATTTT. Translating gives CASTSGGGGTDTQYF.